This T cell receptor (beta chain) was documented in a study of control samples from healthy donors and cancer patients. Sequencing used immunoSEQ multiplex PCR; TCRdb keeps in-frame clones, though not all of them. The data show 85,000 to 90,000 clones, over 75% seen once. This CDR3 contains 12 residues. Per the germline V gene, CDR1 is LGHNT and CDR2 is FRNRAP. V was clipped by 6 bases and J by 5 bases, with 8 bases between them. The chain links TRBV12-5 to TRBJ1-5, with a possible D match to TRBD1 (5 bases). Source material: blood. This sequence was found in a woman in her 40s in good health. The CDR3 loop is CASGRGDQPQHF. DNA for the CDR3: TGTGCTAGTGGGAGAGGGGATCAGCCCCAGCATTTT.